Shown below are 6 T cell receptor beta chains from a single sample sequenced in a study of CD8 T cells in ankylosing spondylitis. Study-level points and caveats: Made up of 7 to 9 highly homologous variants, a TCR beta motif appeared characteristic of ankylosing spondylitis blood.

Their antigens remain unidentified. From the 5' RACE reads, TCRdb called clonotypes with MiXCR, one entry per CDR3 protein. The data contain about 220,000 distinct CDR3 sequences, roughly 6.6% of them seen just once; the ten biggest clones take up 11% to 15%. Sequenced input: blood, either unsorted or a sorted T cell fraction (not recorded which). The receptors derive from a male donor with ankylosing spondylitis.

In its sample, this clonotype was seen a few times. The V call is TRBV20-1, the J call TRBJ2-7; D perhaps matches TRBD2 (6 bases). CDR1 and CDR2 (germline): DFQATT, SNEGSKA (reference sequence). This CDR3 is 14 amino acids long. V dropped 1 base and J dropped 2 bases, with 12 bases sitting between them. The CDR3 coding sequence is TGCAGTGCTAGAGGGGGGGACTTAACCTACGAGCAGTACTTC. This codes for CSARGGDLTYEQYF.

This clonotype has ten or more counts. The chain has TRBV2 and TRBJ2-5, with 9 positions matching TRBD1. Germline V gene data show CDR1 as SNHLY and CDR2 as FYNNEI. This CDR3 is 16 amino acids long. The V gene end was trimmed by 3 bases and the J gene end by 1 base; junction bases not matched to a gene: 6. In DNA, the CDR3 is TGTGCCAGCAGTGACCTACCGGGACAGGGCCAAGAGACCCAGTACTTC. Translation: CASSDLPGQGQETQYF.

This clonotype occurred many times. The V call is TRBV12-3 or TRBV12-4, the J call TRBJ1-1; D is ambiguous. CDR3 size: 12 residues. V lost 5 bases to trimming and J lost 7 bases, with 11 bases between them. CDR3 loop: CASSPGPHEAFF. The CDR3 DNA reads as TGTGCCAGCAGTCCCGGACCGCATGAAGCTTTCTTT.

This clonotype was counted many times. The chain recombines TRBV5-6 with TRBJ2-5; no reliable D call. Germline values: CDR1 SGHDT, CDR2 YYEEEE. Trimming cost V 6 bases and J 1 base, with 19 bases left between them. CDR3 size: 16 residues. The CDR3 reads CASTHDFATPQETQYF. CDR3 coding DNA: TGTGCCAGCACCCATGACTTTGCGACGCCCCAAGAGACCCAGTACTTC.

This clonotype has ten or more counts. V gene TRBV28 combines with J gene TRBJ2-3; no firm D call. Trimming removed 3 bases at V and 6 bases at J, with 10 bases between. Germline V lookup: CDR1 MDHEN, CDR2 SYDVKM. This CDR3 spans 13 amino acids. DNA for the CDR3: TGTGCCAGCAGTTTGAGGTGGGCTGATACGCAGTATTTT. It translates to CASSLRWADTQYF.

This clonotype occurred a few times. The chain employs TRBV11-2 and TRBJ2-7; 7 bases are a match to TRBD1. V lost 3 bases, J lost 1 base, and 6 bases stayed unmatched. Germline lookup yields CDR1 SGHAT and CDR2 FQNNGV. CDR3 size: 15 residues. The CDR3 DNA sequence: TGTGCCAGCAGCTTCCTCGGGACAGTTTCCTACGAGCAGTACTTC. The encoded protein is CASSFLGTVSYEQYF.